Shown below are 26 T cell receptor beta chains from a single sample sequenced in a study of T cell responses to AZD1222 COVID-19 vaccine. Generated by immunoSEQ multiplex PCR, the TCRdb table keeps only in-frame clones and is missing some. The sample records 95,000 to 150,000 clones, approximately 85% being singletons. The material was peripheral blood, obtained on day 0 of AZD1222 vaccination. These TCRs come from an adult in good health.

The chain recombines TRBV19 with TRBJ1-2; 7 bases map to TRBD1. The CDR3 totals 14 residues. Germline V gives CDR1 LNHDA, CDR2 SQIVND (reference sequence). With V trimmed by 5 bases and J by 5 bases, 8 bases remained unmatched. The CDR3 DNA sequence: TGTGCCAGTAGTTGGACAGGTGATGGTTATGGCTACACCTTC. Its translation is CASSWTGDGYGYTF.

The chain joins TRBV28 to TRBJ2-5; TRBD1 matches at 8 bases. Germline V gives CDR1 MDHEN, CDR2 SYDVKM. J lost 4 bases, V lost 3 bases, and 4 bases had no gene match. CDR3 length: 14 amino acids. CDR3 in DNA: TGTGCCAGCAGTTTCTCAGGGGGCCGAGAGACCCAGTACTTC. Encoded protein: CASSFSGGRETQYF.

The chain is built from TRBV7-2 and TRBJ1-5, with a weak D call TRBD1 (5 bases). V was shortened by 1 base and J by 0 bases, with 7 bases between the two germline ends. CDR1 SGHTA and CDR2 FQGNSA come from the germline V gene. The length of the CDR3 is 15 residues. In DNA, the CDR3 is TGTGCCAGCAGCTTAGGCAGGGCTAGCAATCAGCCCCAGCATTTT. Translating it yields CASSLGRASNQPQHF.

The CDR3 spells CASSLRGWETQYF. The CDR3 region has the DNA TGTGCCAGCAGCTTGCGGGGGTGGGAGACCCAGTACTTC. The chain combines TRBV11-3 with TRBJ2-5; TRBD2 matches at 7 bases. Germline CDR1 and CDR2: SGHNT and YENEEA. This CDR3 spans 13 amino acids. The junction had 3 bases not matched to a gene; V was cut back by 3 bases and J by 5 bases.

The V and J genes are TRBV28 and TRBJ2-1; 11 bases match TRBD2. This CDR3 has 14 amino acids. Germline V gene lookup returns CDR1 MDHEN and CDR2 SYDVKM. V lost 10 bases and J lost 10; bases outside the gene matches: 12. CDR3 sequence (DNA): TGTGCCACCCACCTAGCGGGGGGCCCAGGGGAGCAGTTCTTC. Encoded protein: CATHLAGGPGEQFF.

V gene TRBV7-9 combines with J gene TRBJ2-7; D is tentatively TRBD1 or TRBD2 (5 bases each). The length of the CDR3 is 16 residues. Germline assignment: CDR1 SEHNR and CDR2 FQNEAQ (reference sequence). Trimming pared 1 base from V and 2 bases from J, leaving 15 bases between. CDR3 amino acids: CASSLGAGRTTYEQYF. Here the CDR3 DNA reads TGTGCCAGCAGCTTAGGGGCAGGGAGAACTACCTACGAGCAGTACTTC.

The V call is TRBV2, the J call TRBJ1-2; D remains unclear. The length of the CDR3 is 13 residues. Per germline, CDR1 SNHLY and CDR2 FYNNEI. V lost 6 bases and J 2 bases, leaving 10 bases between the germline ends. The CDR3 DNA is TGTGCCAGCAGCCTGGACCGAAACTATGGCTACACCTTC. Its translation: CASSLDRNYGYTF.

The chain is built from TRBV6-2 or TRBV6-3 and TRBJ2-1, with 7 bases aligning to TRBD1. CDR3 size: 14 residues. Germline V gene sequence: CDR1 MNHEY, CDR2 SVGEGT. The V segment lost 5 bases and the J segment 5 bases; nucleotides outside the gene matches: 6. The CDR3 region has the DNA TGTGCCAGCAGTACCTCGGACAGGAACAATGAGCAGTTCTTC. Its protein is CASSTSDRNNEQFF.

The V and J genes are TRBV5-5 and TRBJ1-1; 9 nucleotides align to TRBD1. The CDR3 contains 14 residues. V was pared by 3 bases and J by 2 bases, with 2 bases of the junction left unmatched. Germline CDR1 and CDR2: SGHKS and YYEKEE (reference sequence). The CDR3, as DNA: TGTGCCAGCAGCTGGACAGGGGCAAACACTGAAGCTTTCTTT. Amino acids: CASSWTGANTEAFF. The variable domain in full, completed from reference TRBV5-5 and TRBJ1-1, reads DAGVTQSPTHLIKTRGQQVTLRCSPISGHKSVSWYQQVLGQGPQFIFQYYEKEERGRGNFPDRFSARQFPNYSSELNVNALLLGDSALYLCASSWTGANTEAFFGQGTRLTVV.

V is TRBV7-8 and J is TRBJ2-1; the match to TRBD2 covers 13 bases. This CDR3 has 18 amino acids. Losses at the gene ends were 5 bases for V and 5 bases for J; bases not matched to a gene: 12. Germline-derived CDR1 and CDR2 are SGHVS and FQNEAQ. CDR3 in amino acids: CASSQWTSGGHLDNEQFF. For the CDR3, the DNA is TGTGCCAGCAGCCAATGGACTAGCGGGGGCCACCTGGACAATGAGCAGTTCTTC.

This chain joins TRBV13 and TRBJ2-3; TRBD2 aligns across 11 bases. Germline V CDR1 and CDR2: PRHDT, FYEKMQ (reference sequence). The CDR3 length is 16 residues. J lost 0 bases, V lost 9 bases, and 8 bases had no gene match. Here the CDR3 reads CASGTSGTTSTDTQYF. In DNA form, the CDR3 reads TGTGCCAGTGGGACTAGCGGAACCACTAGCACAGATACGCAGTATTTT.

V and J are TRBV3-1 (or the pseudogene TRBV3-2) and TRBJ1-4; 7 bases line up with TRBD1. There are 16 residues in the CDR3. Trimming removed 6 bases from V and 5 bases from J; junction bases left unmatched: 12. Germline V gives CDR1 LGHDT, CDR2 YNNKEL (reference sequence). The CDR3 loop reads CASSRNTQGVNEKLFF. CDR3 nucleotides: TGTGCCAGCAGTCGTAATACTCAGGGGGTGAATGAAAAACTGTTTTTT.

J is TRBJ1-4 and V is TRBV7-8; TRBD1 aligns across 10 bases. Per the germline V gene, CDR1 is SGHVS and CDR2 is FQNEAQ. J lost 8 bases, V lost 5 bases, and 5 bases had no gene match. This CDR3 has 14 residues. CDR3 nucleotide sequence: TGTGCCAGCAGCCCGGGACAGGGGTTAGAAAAACTGTTTTTT. It encodes CASSPGQGLEKLFF.

The V call is TRBV18, the J call TRBJ2-3, with TRBD1 matching over 12 bases. Germline trimming cut 4 bases from V and 6 bases from J; bases unmatched to any gene: 8. Looked up from germline, CDR1 is KGHSH and CDR2 is LQKENI. The length of the CDR3 is 16 residues. The CDR3 loop is CASSLDGTGGADTQYF. The CDR3 DNA sequence: TGTGCCAGCTCACTCGACGGGACAGGGGGCGCGGATACGCAGTATTTT. Based on the CDR3 plus reference TRBV18 and TRBJ2-3, the full variable domain is NAGVMQNPRHLVRRRGQEARLRCSPMKGHSHVYWYRQLPEEGLKFMVYLQKENIIDESGMPKERFSAEFPKEGPSILRIQQVVRGDSAAYFCASSLDGTGGADTQYFGPGTRLTVL.

The chain employs TRBV7-8 and TRBJ1-6; D call uncertain. The CDR3 consists of 15 residues. V was shortened by 5 bases and J by 8 bases, with 16 bases between the two germline ends. Germline V gene sequence: CDR1 SGHVS, CDR2 FQNEAQ. The CDR3 DNA sequence: TGTGCCAGCAGCGAAGCCGGATCACGGGATTCACCCCTCCACTTT. Translated, it gives CASSEAGSRDSPLHF.

The rearrangement uses TRBV14 and TRBJ2-1; D unclear. The V end was cut by 1 base, the J end by 0 bases, with 10 bases between. There are 16 residues in the CDR3. CDR1 and CDR2 (germline): SGHDN, FVKESK. In DNA form, the CDR3 reads TGTGCCAGCAGCCAAGTCGGCGGAAGCTCCTACAATGAGCAGTTCTTC. Encoded protein: CASSQVGGSSYNEQFF.

CDR3 in amino acids: CASSRGSGLNYGYTF. The CDR3 region has the DNA TGCGCCAGCAGTCGGGGGTCGGGGCTGAACTATGGCTACACCTTC. The V call is TRBV5-1, the J call TRBJ1-2, with D perhaps matching TRBD1 (5 bases). V lost 5 bases, J lost 2 bases, and 16 bases lay in between. Germline values: CDR1 SGHRS, CDR2 YFSETQ. The CDR3 length is 15 residues.

The CDR3 region has the DNA TGTGCCAGCAGTATAGGGGAGGTGAAGAAACTGTTTTTT. Protein product: CASSIGEVKKLFF. V gene TRBV28 combines with J gene TRBJ1-4; possible D gene TRBD1, 5 bases. This CDR3 comprises 13 residues. The V end was cut by 5 bases, the J end by 11 bases, with 15 bases between. From germline, CDR1 is MDHEN and CDR2 SYDVKM.

This chain uses TRBV2 with TRBJ2-4, with D unresolved. CDR1 SNHLY and CDR2 FYNNEI come from the germline V gene. CDR3 size: 15 residues. V lost 3 bases, J lost 7 bases, and 16 bases lay in between. The CDR3 loop reads CASSEDPAPGNIQYF. CDR3 bases: TGTGCCAGCAGTGAGGACCCCGCTCCCGGGAACATTCAGTACTTC.

The gene calls are TRBV12-5 and TRBJ2-1; 13 bases are shared with TRBD2. Trimming at V came to 11 bases and at J to 1 base, leaving 11 bases not matched to a gene. Per the germline V gene, CDR1 is LGHNT and CDR2 is FRNRAP. CDR3 size: 17 residues. In DNA, the CDR3 is TGTGCTGGGGAGGGACTAGCGGGGCGTCCTTCCTACAATGAGCAGTTCTTC. This encodes CAGEGLAGRPSYNEQFF. Combining the CDR3 with reference TRBV12-5 and TRBJ2-1 gives the whole variable domain DARVTQTPRHKVTEMGQEVTMRCQPILGHNTVFWYRQTMMQGLELLAYFRNRAPLDDSGMPKDRFSAEMPDATLATLKIQPSEPRDSAVYFCAGEGLAGRPSYNEQFFGPGTRLTVL.

The J gene is TRBJ1-6, the V gene TRBV28; the D gene is possibly TRBD1 (6 bases). This CDR3 has 15 amino acids. Trimming cost V 5 bases and J 7 bases, with 15 bases left between them. Germline-derived CDR1 and CDR2 are MDHEN and SYDVKM. The CDR3 spells CASSPAAGENSPLHF. In DNA form, the CDR3 reads TGTGCCAGCAGTCCCGCGGCAGGGGAAAATTCACCCCTCCACTTT.

This clone was observed many times. The chain carries TRBV27 and TRBJ1-6; D remains ambiguous. The V gene's germline CDR1 is MNHEY and CDR2 SMNVEV (reference sequence). The CDR3 extends over 13 amino acids. V lost 9 bases and J 0 bases, leaving 6 bases between the germline ends. The CDR3, as DNA: TGTGCCAGTGCGAGCTCCTATAATTCACCCCTCCACTTT. This translates into CASASSYNSPLHF.

With regard to this clone: Compared with germline, one end of the junction differs, possibly owing to a read error. This chain links TRBV11-3 with TRBJ1-2, with no clear D. Germline V gives CDR1 SGHNT, CDR2 YENEEA. The CDR3 is 12 residues long. For the CDR3, the DNA is TGTGCCAGCAGCCTCTCAGTCGCCCAGCCTTTTTTC. It encodes CASSLSVAQPFF.

The rearrangement joins TRBV28 to TRBJ2-7; no definite D call. The length of the CDR3 is 12 residues. Trimming stripped 8 bases from V and 0 bases from J, with 8 bases between. Germline V CDR1 and CDR2: MDHEN, SYDVKM. The CDR3 spells CASGVVSYEQYF. The CDR3, as DNA: TGTGCCAGCGGTGTAGTCTCCTACGAGCAGTACTTC.

The DNA of the CDR3 is TGTGCCAGCAGCTTGGGTAGGGTAGGGGGCTACACCTTC. Its translation: CASSLGRVGGYTF. The chain combines TRBV5-6 with TRBJ1-2, with D unclear. The CDR3 has 13 amino acids. The V and J ends lost 0 bases and 8 bases respectively, with 11 bases between them. Germline V gene data show CDR1 as SGHDT and CDR2 as YYEEEE.

V is TRBV5-1 and J is TRBJ2-7; no clear D. This CDR3 is 15 amino acids long. The V end was cut by 2 bases, the J end by 0 bases, with 12 bases between. Germline V CDR1 and CDR2: SGHRS, YFSETQ. CDR3 in DNA: TGCGCCAGCAGCTTAGGGTTCGCCGGCTCCTACGAGCAGTACTTC. It encodes CASSLGFAGSYEQYF.